Below, 19 T cell receptor beta chains from the same sample are listed, as sequenced in a study of T cell responses to AZD1222 COVID-19 vaccine. This table comes from immunoSEQ multiplex PCR, and its TCRdb copy is limited to in-frame clones, with some not included. The sample lists roughly 70,000 clones; roughly 89% were seen once. The sample consisted of peripheral blood, taken on day 0 of AZD1222 vaccination. The receptor source for this set is an adult in good health.

The chain links TRBV19 to TRBJ1-5; D possibly corresponds to TRBD1 (5 bases). CDR3 size: 15 residues. V gave up 3 bases and J gave up 7 bases, with 16 bases separating them. CDR1 is LNHDA, CDR2 SQIVND, per germline (reference sequence). In DNA, the CDR3 is TGTGCCAGTAGTATTGGGGCAGCCAGCGGGCAGCCCCAGCATTTT. Translating it yields CASSIGAASGQPQHF.

The table lists this clone with a count of one. The genes are TRBV27 and TRBJ1-1, with TRBD1 matching over 8 bases. With 3 bases clipped from V and 6 bases from J, the junction kept 9 bases outside the gene matches. This CDR3 has 15 amino acids. CDR1 is MNHEY and CDR2 is SMNVEV in the germline V gene (reference sequence). The CDR3, as DNA: TGTGCCAGCAGTTTCGAACAGGGGGGGAGGCCTGAAGCTTTCTTT. This sequence encodes CASSFEQGGRPEAFF.

This chain joins TRBV2 and TRBJ1-1; possible D gene TRBD1, 5 bases. The V end lost 4 bases, the J end lost 3 bases, and 12 bases lay between the germline ends. The CDR3 is 14 residues long. The V gene's germline CDR1 is SNHLY and CDR2 FYNNEI. Written as DNA, the CDR3 is TGTGCCAGCAGTGTGTCAGGGAGGCACACTGAAGCTTTCTTT. This encodes CASSVSGRHTEAFF.

The V gene is TRBV2, the J gene TRBJ1-6; no definite D call. The germline CDR1 and CDR2 sequences are SNHLY and FYNNEI. The germline V and J ends were trimmed by 3 bases and 7 bases, with 13 bases remaining between them. The CDR3 spans 15 residues. Written as DNA, the CDR3 is TGTGCCAGCAGTGAGGCGGCCGGCTGGAATTCACCCCTCCACTTT. This codes for CASSEAAGWNSPLHF.

V usage is TRBV27 and J usage is TRBJ1-1, with 8 bases fitting TRBD1. The CDR3 extends over 15 amino acids. Germline trimming cut 6 bases from V and 2 bases from J; bases unmatched to any gene: 8. CDR1 and CDR2 from the germline V gene are MNHEY and SMNVEV (reference sequence). The CDR3 DNA reads TGTGCCAGCAGATCATGGACAGGGTTTAACACTGAAGCTTTCTTT. It translates to CASRSWTGFNTEAFF.

The rearrangement links TRBV11-3 to TRBJ1-1; TRBD1 aligns across 7 bases. The V and J ends lost 2 bases and 4 bases, in that order; junction bases with no gene match: 4. The CDR3 totals 14 residues. CDR1 is SGHNT, CDR2 YENEEA, per germline. The CDR3 region has the DNA TGTGCCAGCAGCTTACAGGGGGGCGGCACTGAAGCTTTCTTT. Protein product: CASSLQGGGTEAFF.

This clone appeared once. The rearrangement joins TRBV5-4 to TRBJ2-1, with 7 bases aligning to TRBD2. CDR1 SGHNT and CDR2 YYREEE come from the germline V gene (reference sequence). V lost 4 bases, J lost 8 bases, and 12 bases stayed unmatched. CDR3 size: 15 residues. The CDR3 nucleotides read TGTGCCAGCAGCCCCGGGACTATCGAAAGGGATGAGCAGTTCTTC. It specifies CASSPGTIERDEQFF.

Only one count was recorded for this clone. CDR3 amino acids: CASSYGDTEAFF. For the CDR3, the DNA is TGTGCCAGCAGTTATGGGGACACTGAAGCTTTCTTT. The chain links TRBV6-5 to TRBJ1-1; D gene ambiguous. CDR1 and CDR2 (germline): MNHEY, SVGAGI. V lost 3 bases, J lost 3 bases, and 5 bases lay in between. The CDR3 has 12 amino acids.

The chain uses TRBV28 and TRBJ1-3; D not resolved. Trimming shortened V by 2 bases and J by 1 base, and 6 bases separated the two germline ends. Germline-derived CDR1 and CDR2 are MDHEN and SYDVKM. The length of the CDR3 is 14 residues. CDR3 nucleotide sequence: TGTGCCAGCAGTTTAATGGGATCTGGAAACACCATATATTTT. Protein product: CASSLMGSGNTIYF.

This chain uses TRBV25-1 with TRBJ2-1; D perhaps matches TRBD1 (5 bases). The CDR3 totals 14 residues. Germline CDR1 is MGHDK and CDR2 is SYGVNS. Trimming took off 8 bases at V and 3 bases at J, with 14 bases between the two ends. CDR3 in DNA: TGTGCCAGCTCCCAGGGAAAACACTACAATGAGCAGTTCTTC. This sequence encodes CASSQGKHYNEQFF.

This sequence joins TRBV7-2 and TRBJ1-4, with D hard to call. The CDR3 consists of 15 residues. Germline CDR1 is SGHTA and CDR2 is FQGNSA. The V end was cut by 3 bases, the J end by 0 bases, with 8 bases between. CDR3 sequence: CASSFSTATNEKLFF. The DNA of the CDR3 is TGTGCCAGCAGCTTCTCTACGGCAACTAATGAAAAACTGTTTTTT. The complete variable domain, with remaining parts taken from reference TRBV7-2 and TRBJ1-4, reads GAGVSQSPSNKVTEKGKDVELRCDPISGHTALYWYRQSLGQGLEFLIYFQGNSAPDKSGLPSDRFSAERTGGSVSTLTIQRTQQEDSAVYLCASSFSTATNEKLFFGSGTQLSVL.

CDR3 loop: CASSRQVSGNTIYF. In DNA, the CDR3 is TGTGCCAGCAGCCGACAGGTCTCTGGAAACACCATATATTTT. The chain links TRBV7-9 to TRBJ1-3, with D tentatively TRBD1 (6 bases). This CDR3 is built from 14 residues. V was clipped by 5 bases and J by 0 bases, with 8 bases between them. Germline V gene data show CDR1 as SEHNR and CDR2 as FQNEAQ (reference sequence).

The rearrangement uses TRBV11-2 and TRBJ2-1; 7 bases fit TRBD2. The CDR3 sequence is 14 residues long. J was trimmed by 7 bases and V by 3 bases; bases with no gene match: 6. Germline V gives CDR1 SGHAT, CDR2 FQNNGV. The chain's CDR3 is CASSFGLERNEQFF. The CDR3 nucleotides are TGTGCCAGCAGCTTTGGACTAGAAAGGAATGAGCAGTTCTTC. Based on the CDR3 plus reference TRBV11-2 and TRBJ2-1, the full variable domain is EAGVAQSPRYKIIEKRQSVAFWCNPISGHATLYWYQQILGQGPKLLIQFQNNGVVDDSQLPKDRFSAERLKGVDSTLKIQPAKLEDSAVYLCASSFGLERNEQFFGPGTRLTVL.

The CDR3 loop is CASSLAAGGGRGYTF. The CDR3 DNA reads TGTGCCAGCAGCTTGGCGGCCGGGGGCGGACGTGGCTACACCTTC. The rearrangement links TRBV5-6 to TRBJ1-2; a possible D gene is TRBD1 (6 bases). CDR1 and CDR2 (germline): SGHDT, YYEEEE. This CDR3 spans 15 amino acids. V was pared by 0 bases and J by 7 bases, with 16 bases between.

This clone was seen more than once but under ten times. V gene TRBV3-1 (or the pseudogene TRBV3-2) combines with J gene TRBJ2-2, with 11 nucleotides matching TRBD2. Trimming took 0 bases from V and 5 from J; bases not matched to a gene: 5. CDR1 and CDR2 from the germline V gene are LGHDT and YNNKEL (reference sequence). The length of the CDR3 is 17 residues. The CDR3 region is CASSQDLRLAGTGELFF. In DNA form, the CDR3 reads TGTGCCAGCAGCCAAGATCTCCGACTAGCGGGGACCGGGGAGCTGTTTTTT.

The table lists this clone with a few counts. The chain uses TRBV11-3 and TRBJ2-2; D is unclear. The CDR3 length is 15 residues. Trimming removed 4 bases at V and 0 bases at J, with 9 bases between. The germline V gene has CDR1 SGHNT and CDR2 YENEEA. The CDR3 sequence: CASSSRHTNTGELFF. The CDR3 DNA is TGTGCCAGCAGCTCTCGACACACGAACACCGGGGAGCTGTTTTTT.

The chain employs TRBV19 and TRBJ1-1; D gene uncertain. Germline CDR1 is LNHDA and CDR2 is SQIVND (reference sequence). This CDR3 is built from 11 residues. The V end was cut by 3 bases, the J end by 5 bases, with 4 bases between. As DNA, the CDR3 is TGTGCCAGTAGTATGGAGACTGAAGCTTTCTTT. This sequence encodes CASSMETEAFF.

The rearrangement joins TRBV7-9 to TRBJ1-1; D is undetermined. Trimming shortened V by 3 bases and J by 0 bases, and 11 bases separated the two germline ends. This CDR3 comprises 15 residues. Germline values: CDR1 SEHNR, CDR2 FQNEAQ (reference sequence). CDR3 loop: CASSFEAGVNTEAFF. For the CDR3, the DNA is TGTGCCAGCAGCTTTGAAGCCGGTGTGAACACTGAAGCTTTCTTT. The whole variable domain, filled in from reference TRBV7-9 and TRBJ1-1, reads DTGVSQNPRHKITKRGQNVTFRCDPISEHNRLYWYRQTLGQGPEFLTYFQNEAQLEKSRLLSDRFSAERPKGSFSTLEIQRTEQGDSAMYLCASSFEAGVNTEAFFGQGTRLTVV.

The chain combines TRBV19 with TRBJ1-2; D might be TRBD1 (6 bases). Per germline, CDR1 LNHDA and CDR2 SQIVND (reference sequence). The CDR3 is made up of 14 amino acids. Deletions cut 5 bases from V and 0 bases from J, with 10 bases between. CDR3 loop: CASSRDTANYGYTF. The CDR3, as DNA: TGTGCCAGTAGTCGGGACACCGCTAACTATGGCTACACCTTC.